The subject of this entry is one T cell receptor (beta chain). The junction shows a germline mismatch at one end, possibly a read error. CDR3 size: 15 residues. CDR1 and CDR2 from the germline V gene are SSHAT and FNYEAQ (reference sequence). This sample is drawn from a study of blood T cell repertoires in COVID-19. Study at large: Both acute and convalescent COVID-19 samples were obtained from the United States, Italy and Spain. PBMCs, B-cell-depleted T cells, or T cells provided the cDNA or gDNA that made up the material.

In the original analysis: How many nucleated cells were present was estimated from reference gene primer amplification. The data were produced by immunoSEQ multiplex PCR, yet TCRdb's version contains in-frame clones alone and is incomplete. V and J calls and clone size come straight from that table; D and trimming were deduced from the DNA. The sample yields under 30,000 clones, less than 90% seen once. The sequenced sample was peripheral blood. The V call is TRBV7-7, the J call TRBJ2-1; D unclear. This clonotype originated in a human donor with active COVID-19. The donor label of this sample is uncertain. The CDR3 sequence is CASSLRVGSYNEQFF. CDR3 in DNA: TGTGCTAGCAGCTTACGGGTAGGCTCCTACAATGAGCAGTTCTTC.